A single sample is the source of the 14 T cell receptor beta chains below, sequenced in a study of cytomegalovirus exposure and HLA in healthy donors. The PCR employed 60 Vbeta primers together with 13 Jbeta primers. The table came from immunoSEQ multiplex PCR; TCRdb's copy has only in-frame clones and leaves some out. The data hold 95,000 to 150,000 clones, with 60% to 75% observed a single time. Sequenced material: PBMCs. Receptors originate from a woman between 40 and 50 years old in good health and CMV-seropositive.

V and J are TRBV11-1 and TRBJ1-1; D remains unclear. Deletions cut 3 bases from V and 2 bases from J, with 7 bases between. The CDR3 sequence is 13 residues long. Germline lookup yields CDR1 SGHAT and CDR2 FQDESV (reference sequence). CDR3 coding DNA: TGTGCCAGCAGCTTCAACACAAACACTGAAGCTTTCTTT. As protein: CASSFNTNTEAFF.

This rearrangement joins TRBV11-1 to TRBJ1-1; D perhaps matches TRBD1 (5 bases). Germline CDR1 is SGHAT and CDR2 is FQDESV (reference sequence). The CDR3 spans 13 residues. V was shortened by 5 bases and J by 5 bases, with 12 bases between the two germline ends. The CDR3 DNA follows: TGTGCCAGCAGCGCGCAGACAGTAACTGAAGCTTTCTTT. This sequence encodes CASSAQTVTEAFF. The whole variable domain, filled in from reference TRBV11-1 and TRBJ1-1, reads EAEVAQSPRYKITEKSQAVAFWCDPISGHATLYWYRQILGQGPELLVQFQDESVVDDSQLPKDRFSAERLKGVDSTLKIQPAELGDSAMYLCASSAQTVTEAFFGQGTRLTVV.

The chain is built from TRBV7-9 and TRBJ2-5, with unresolved D. V lost 5 bases, J lost 3 bases, and 7 bases lay in between. CDR1 and CDR2 (germline): SEHNR, FQNEAQ (reference sequence). The CDR3 runs to 12 residues. The CDR3 loop is CASSPPKETQYF. As DNA, the CDR3 is TGTGCCAGCAGCCCCCCAAAAGAGACCCAGTACTTC.

This clone turned up a few times. The V and J genes are TRBV4-1 and TRBJ2-5, with 11 positions matching TRBD2. This CDR3 contains 15 residues. The V gene's germline CDR1 is MGHRA and CDR2 YSYEKL. The V segment lost 1 base and the J segment 4 bases; nucleotides outside the gene matches: 2. The CDR3: CASSQVLAGGETQYF. The CDR3 DNA follows: TGCGCCAGCAGCCAAGTCCTAGCGGGAGGAGAGACCCAGTACTTC.

The rearrangement uses TRBV7-9 and TRBJ2-7; D is uncertain. Between the trimmed V and J ends, which lost 6 bases and 2 bases, there was a span of 8 bases. In germline, CDR1 is SEHNR, CDR2 FQNEAQ (reference sequence). The CDR3 contains 12 residues. The CDR3 nucleotides read TGTGCCAGCAGGGCAGGAACCTACGAGCAGTACTTC. Protein product: CASRAGTYEQYF.

The rearrangement uses TRBV6-5 and TRBJ1-2; D possibly corresponds to TRBD1 (5 bases). From germline, CDR1 is MNHEY and CDR2 SVGAGI. Between the trimmed V and J ends, which lost 0 bases and 0 bases, there was a span of 8 bases. The CDR3 consists of 15 residues. The CDR3 DNA sequence: TGTGCCAGCAGTTACTCCTGGGGGGCTAACTATGGCTACACCTTC. As protein: CASSYSWGANYGYTF.

The genes are TRBV27 and TRBJ1-4, with 7 bases that match TRBD1. V dropped 2 bases and J dropped 7; count of bases not matched to a gene: 13. Looked up from germline, CDR1 is MNHEY and CDR2 is SMNVEV (reference sequence). The CDR3 loop spans 17 amino acids. The CDR3 DNA reads as TGTGCCAGCAGTTTAGCGCGGGACAGCCCATCGGGTGAAAAACTGTTTTTT. Protein product: CASSLARDSPSGEKLFF.

The chain employs TRBV29-1 and TRBJ2-5; the D gene is possibly TRBD2 (6 bases). From germline, CDR1 is SQVTM and CDR2 ANQGSEA. CDR3 size: 11 residues. Trimming shortened V by 3 bases and J by 5 bases, and 7 bases separated the two germline ends. The CDR3 region has the DNA TGCAGCGTTGACGGAGGGGAGACCCAGTACTTC. This sequence encodes CSVDGGETQYF.

This clone was seen more than once but under ten times. Other DNA sequences from this sample encode an identical CDR3 as well. V is TRBV7-9 and J is TRBJ2-7, with unresolved D. With 5 bases removed from V and 1 base from J, the gap between germline ends came to 6 bases. This CDR3 region has 12 residues. Germline V gives CDR1 SEHNR, CDR2 FQNEAQ (reference sequence). The CDR3 protein is CASSRESYEQYF. The CDR3 region has the DNA TGTGCCAGCAGCCGAGAGTCCTACGAGCAGTACTTC.

The chain has TRBV30 and TRBJ1-3; no clear D gene. Trimming took off 5 bases at V and 0 bases at J, with 11 bases between the two ends. This CDR3 comprises 14 residues. CDR1 and CDR2 (germline): GTSNPN, SVGIG (reference sequence). The CDR3 region is CAWAPEYSGNTIYF. DNA of the CDR3: TGTGCCTGGGCCCCCGAGTACTCTGGAAACACCATATATTTT.

This clone was detected only once. The chain carries TRBV2 and TRBJ2-7; 10 bases map to TRBD2. Germline CDR1 SNHLY, CDR2 FYNNEI. The CDR3 runs 16 residues. V trimming: 3 bases; J trimming: 1 base; junction bases outside the gene matches: 6. CDR3: CASSESLAGESYEQYF. The DNA of the CDR3 is TGTGCCAGCAGTGAGTCTCTAGCGGGGGAGTCCTACGAGCAGTACTTC. Full variable domain (outside the CDR3, taken from reference TRBV2 and TRBJ2-7): EPEVTQTPSHQVTQMGQEVILRCVPISNHLYFYWYRQILGQKVEFLVSFYNNEISEKSEIFDDQFSVERPDGSNFTLKIRSTKLEDSAMYFCASSESLAGESYEQYFGPGTRLTVT.

This CDR3 reads CASSPSSRGPDTQYF. DNA for the CDR3: TGCGCCAGCAGCCCTTCTTCGAGGGGGCCAGATACGCAGTATTTT. This chain connects TRBV4-1 to TRBJ2-3; 7 bases agree with TRBD1. Per germline, CDR1 MGHRA and CDR2 YSYEKL. The CDR3 length is 15 residues. J gave up 4 bases and V 4 bases, and 8 bases lay outside the gene matches.

The chain is built from TRBV6-5 and TRBJ1-5; D uncertain. This CDR3 is 13 amino acids long. Germline CDR1 and CDR2: MNHEY and SVGAGI. V dropped 7 bases and J dropped 2 bases, with 9 bases sitting between them. Here the CDR3 reads CASNPTGNQPQHF. The CDR3 nucleotides read TGTGCCAGCAATCCTACGGGCAATCAGCCCCAGCATTTT.

A note on this clone: The junction shows a germline mismatch at one end, possibly a read error. The CDR3 nucleotides read TGTTCCAGCAGCCCAGGTACGGGAAACTATGGCTACACCTTC. It encodes CSSSPGTGNYGYTF. This chain connects TRBV7-9 to TRBJ1-2, with D hard to call. The CDR3 consists of 14 residues. The germline V gene encodes CDR1 SEHNR and CDR2 FQNEAQ (reference sequence).